Shown below are 20 T cell receptor beta chains from a single sample sequenced in a study of T cells after yellow fever vaccination. Each CDR3 protein gets one entry after TCRdb re-called the 5' RACE reads with MiXCR. The sample contains hundreds of thousands of distinct CDR3 sequences, 15% to 20% of which appear only once. Specimen: PBMCs, collected 15 days after the yellow fever booster vaccination. The receptors shown here come from a man younger than 45 who received the YFV17D yellow fever vaccine.

The rearrangement joins TRBV21-1 to TRBJ1-1; the table gives TRBD1 as D, unverified against the DNA. TRBV21-1 is a known pseudogene. The CDR3 length is 18 residues. The CDR3 is CASSKRESDGRVATEAFF. In DNA, the CDR3 is TGTGCCAGCAGCAAGAGGGAATCGGATGGGCGCGTGGCCACTGAAGCTTTCTTT.

V usage is TRBV9 and J usage is TRBJ2-5; TRBD2 agrees at 11 bases. The germline CDR1 and CDR2 sequences are SGDLS and YYNGEE. The CDR3 totals 15 residues. V shed 3 bases, J shed 1 base, and the junction held 2 bases outside the gene matches. The CDR3 bases are TGTGCCAGCAGCGGGGGACTAGCGGCCCAAGAGACCCAGTACTTC. Residues: CASSGGLAAQETQYF.

The V and J genes are TRBV7-9 and TRBJ2-2, with 7 bases that match TRBD2. V shed 7 bases, J shed 1 base, and the junction held 3 bases outside the gene matches. CDR1 and CDR2 (germline): SEHNR, FQNEAQ (reference sequence). CDR3 length: 14 amino acids. The chain's CDR3 is CASTQRENTGELFF. DNA for the CDR3: TGTGCCAGCACCCAGCGGGAGAACACCGGGGAGCTGTTTTTT.

The CDR3 nucleotides read TGTGCCAGCAGTTCATTCCTGGGTCAGAATGAGCAGTTCTTC. Translated: CASSSFLGQNEQFF. The V gene is TRBV12-3 or TRBV12-4, the J gene TRBJ2-1; D unresolved. The CDR3 runs 14 residues. With 4 bases removed from V and 7 bases from J, the gap between germline ends came to 14 bases.

V usage is TRBV10-3 and J usage is TRBJ2-3; tentative D call: TRBD1 (5 bases). CDR1 and CDR2 from the germline V gene are ENHRY and SYGVKD. Trimming cost V 7 bases and J 3 bases, with 11 bases left between them. There are 13 residues in the CDR3. The CDR3 is CAITQGETDTQYF. As DNA, the CDR3 is TGTGCCATCACGCAGGGTGAAACAGATACGCAGTATTTT.

The chain couples TRBV5-5 to TRBJ1-6, with D hard to call. CDR3 length: 14 amino acids. V lost 2 bases and J lost 8, with 11 bases in between. Germline V lookup: CDR1 SGHKS, CDR2 YYEKEE (reference sequence). DNA of the CDR3: TGTGCCAGCAGCTTAGAGGATTTGGATTCACCCCTCCACTTT. This codes for CASSLEDLDSPLHF.

The V call is TRBV12-3 or TRBV12-4, the J call TRBJ1-4; possibly TRBD1 for D (5 bases). V dropped 3 bases and J dropped 4 bases, with 21 bases sitting between them. This CDR3 has 18 residues. Here the CDR3 reads CASSFGHRPLGGNEKLFF. The CDR3 DNA reads as TGTGCCAGCAGTTTCGGACACCGACCCTTGGGGGGTAATGAAAAACTGTTTTTT.

This clonotype was counted a few times. The rearrangement joins TRBV6-1 to TRBJ2-5; tentative D call: TRBD2 (6 bases). The CDR3 totals 13 residues. The germline CDR1 and CDR2 sequences are MNHNS and SASEGT. V was shortened by 10 bases and J by 4 bases, with 16 bases between the two germline ends. The CDR3 sequence is CAIKGGLRETQYF. CDR3 nucleotide sequence: TGTGCCATAAAAGGAGGGTTACGAGAGACCCAGTACTTC.

V usage is TRBV20-1 and J usage is TRBJ1-1, with 10 bases fitting TRBD1. CDR1 and CDR2 (germline): DFQATT, SNEGSKA (reference sequence). The CDR3 is made up of 14 amino acids. The ends lost 6 bases at V and 1 base at J; junction bases unmatched: 5. This CDR3 reads CSAEGDRGNTEAFF. In nucleotides, the CDR3 is TGCAGTGCGGAGGGGGACAGGGGGAACACTGAAGCTTTCTTT.

V is TRBV24-1 and J is TRBJ2-1, with 7 bases fitting TRBD2. CDR1 is KGHDR, CDR2 SFDVKD, per germline. Losses at the gene ends were 0 bases for V and 10 bases for J; bases not matched to a gene: 5. The CDR3 sequence is 14 residues long. CDR3 protein: CATSDLLKGGEQFF. In DNA form, the CDR3 reads TGTGCCACCAGTGATTTGCTGAAGGGAGGGGAGCAGTTCTTC.

The rearrangement joins TRBV7-9 to TRBJ2-1; perhaps D is TRBD1 or TRBD2 (5 bases each). The V and J ends lost 7 bases and 7 bases respectively, with 23 bases between them. The CDR3 sequence is 16 residues long. Germline V gene sequence: CDR1 SEHNR, CDR2 FQNEAQ (reference sequence). The DNA for the CDR3 is TGTGCCAGCAACCTCACCGGGACCCCCGTGCGGAATGAGCAGTTCTTC. Residues: CASNLTGTPVRNEQFF.

This clonotype was counted between two and nine times. The chain employs TRBV18 and TRBJ2-4; TRBD1 aligns across 7 bases. Germline lookup yields CDR1 KGHSH and CDR2 LQKENI. The CDR3 is 14 residues long. J was trimmed by 7 bases and V by 2 bases; bases with no gene match: 5. This CDR3 is CASSPDRELNIQYF. In DNA form, the CDR3 reads TGTGCCAGCTCACCAGACAGGGAGCTGAACATTCAGTACTTC.

The rearrangement uses TRBV20-1 and TRBJ2-3, with a tentative D call TRBD2 (7 bases). This CDR3 has 15 residues. From germline, CDR1 is DFQATT and CDR2 SNEGSKA (reference sequence). The V gene lost 0 bases and the J gene lost 4 bases, with 14 bases spanning the gap. The CDR3: CSARDPARGPDTQYF. The CDR3 DNA reads as TGCAGTGCTAGAGATCCGGCGCGGGGGCCAGATACGCAGTATTTT.

The J gene is TRBJ1-5, the V gene TRBV29-1, with D uncertain. Germline CDR1 reads SQVTM; CDR2 reads ANQGSEA. With 6 bases removed from V and 0 bases from J, the gap between germline ends came to 9 bases. The CDR3 length is 13 residues. The CDR3 DNA follows: TGCAGCGTCAGTCCGGGTAGCAATCAGCCCCAGCATTTT. It encodes CSVSPGSNQPQHF.

Only a few counts were recorded for this clonotype. The chain employs TRBV3-1 and TRBJ2-7; 9 bases line up with TRBD1. The CDR3 spans 14 residues. With 4 bases clipped from V and 7 bases from J, the junction kept 8 bases outside the gene matches. Germline values: CDR1 LGHDT, CDR2 YNNKEL (reference sequence). CDR3 in amino acids: CASSLGDRVREQYF. CDR3 DNA sequence: TGTGCCAGCAGCCTAGGGGACAGGGTGAGGGAGCAGTACTTC.

The chain employs TRBV25-1 and TRBJ1-1; D not certain. This CDR3 contains 12 residues. Trimming removed 4 bases at V and 9 bases at J, with 12 bases between. Germline V gene sequence: CDR1 MGHDK, CDR2 SYGVNS. The CDR3 is CASSGFLSQAFF. In nucleotides, the CDR3 is TGTGCCAGCAGTGGTTTTCTGTCACAAGCTTTCTTT.

The rearrangement links TRBV20-1 to TRBJ2-5, with D perhaps given as TRBD1 or TRBD2 (6 bases each). The V and J ends lost 7 bases and 9 bases respectively, with 21 bases between them. The CDR3 is 13 residues long. The germline V gene encodes CDR1 DFQATT and CDR2 SNEGSKA (reference sequence). The CDR3 here is CSGRRDTESAQYF. The CDR3 nucleotides read TGCAGTGGGAGGAGGGACACCGAGAGCGCCCAGTACTTC.

A few counts support this clonotype. The J gene is TRBJ2-5, the V gene TRBV12-3 or TRBV12-4, with 8 bases identical to TRBD2. The CDR3 has 13 amino acids. Unmatched junction bases numbered 6, after V lost 10 bases and J lost 2 bases. In DNA form, the CDR3 reads TGTGCCATATCAGCGGGAGCGCAAGAGACCCAGTACTTC. It yields the protein CAISAGAQETQYF.

The rearrangement links TRBV19 to TRBJ2-5; 7 bases align to TRBD2. The CDR3 is made up of 15 amino acids. V lost 5 bases and J lost 4; bases outside the gene matches: 10. CDR1 is LNHDA, CDR2 SQIVND, per germline (reference sequence). The CDR3 protein is CASSPSGGQGETQYF. In DNA, the CDR3 is TGTGCCAGTAGTCCGTCGGGAGGCCAAGGAGAGACCCAGTACTTC.

V gene TRBV27 combines with J gene TRBJ2-1; TRBD1 aligns across 9 bases. The CDR3 covers 12 residues. Germline loops: CDR1 MNHEY, CDR2 SMNVEV (reference sequence). V lost 5 bases to trimming and J lost 15 bases; unmatched junction nucleotides: 8. CDR3 coding DNA: TGTGCCAGCAGTGTAGGGACAGGGAAGTGGTTCTTC. This codes for CASSVGTGKWFF.